The rows below give T cell receptor beta chains drawn from one sample of a study of T-cell reconstitution after alpha-beta-depleted transplantation in children. In TCRdb, the PCR reads were re-called with MiXCR into one record per CDR3 protein. The sample lists a few hundred thousand distinct CDR3 sequences, 13% occurring once. Source: PBMCs, mostly from graft donor cells, taken 360 days after TCRalphabeta/CD19-depleted stem cell transplant. The source is a male patient younger than 18 who had a stem cell transplant for acute myeloid leukemia, so the T cells may come from the graft donor. Each CDR3 is given with its conserved first and last residue. Each record gives: clone size, D gene, J gene, V gene, CDR3 protein, CDR3 DNA. A D gene is named only where the DNA matches it firmly. Expanded clones are given a class, and other clones once, few, many or no size at all.

clone size: .
D gene: .
J gene: TRBJ2-1
V gene: TRBV7-8
CDR3 protein: CASSWRLASLVNEQFF
CDR3 DNA: TGTGCCAGCAGCTGGCGACTCGCGAGTCTCGTGAATGAGCAGTTCTTC

clone size: few
D gene: .
J gene: TRBJ1-1
V gene: TRBV4-2
CDR3 protein: CASSQDFKNEAFF
CDR3 DNA: TGTGCCAGCAGCCAAGATTTTAAGAATGAAGCTTTCTTT

clone size: .
D gene: TRBD2
J gene: TRBJ2-7
V gene: TRBV7-8
CDR3 protein: CATRGTSGRAYEQYF
CDR3 DNA: TGTGCCACGCGGGGGACTAGCGGGAGGGCTTACGAGCAGTACTTC

clone size: few
D gene: TRBD2
J gene: TRBJ2-1
V gene: TRBV7-9
CDR3 protein: CASSLGASGLNEQFF
CDR3 DNA: TGTGCCAGCAGCTTAGGGGCTAGCGGGCTCAATGAGCAGTTCTTC

clone size: many
D gene: TRBD2
J gene: TRBJ2-7
V gene: TRBV10-3
CDR3 protein: CAIRPRENEQYF
CDR3 DNA: TGTGCCATCCGGCCGCGGGAGAACGAGCAGTACTTC

clone size: .
D gene: .
J gene: TRBJ1-6
V gene: TRBV28
CDR3 protein: CASRRPWGNNSPLHF
CDR3 DNA: TGTGCCAGCAGACGACCCTGGGGTAATAATTCACCCCTCCACTTT

clone size: .
D gene: TRBD2
J gene: TRBJ2-1
V gene: TRBV20-1
CDR3 protein: CSAGGLAGGDEQFF
CDR3 DNA: TGCAGTGCGGGGGGACTAGCGGGAGGGGATGAGCAGTTCTTC

clone size: few
D gene: .
J gene: TRBJ2-4
V gene: TRBV6-5
CDR3 protein: CASSYFQGRSGNIQYF
CDR3 DNA: TGTGCCAGCAGTTACTTCCAGGGCAGAAGTGGAAACATTCAGTACTTC

clone size: few
D gene: .
J gene: TRBJ2-7
V gene: TRBV7-2
CDR3 protein: CASSLVGGHLSSYEQYF
CDR3 DNA: TGTGCCAGCAGCTTAGTAGGGGGACACTTGAGCTCCTACGAGCAGTACTTC

clone size: few
D gene: .
J gene: TRBJ2-3
V gene: TRBV7-9
CDR3 protein: CASSTRAKGTDTQYF
CDR3 DNA: TGTGCCAGCAGCACCCGGGCCAAAGGGACAGATACGCAGTATTTT

clone size: .
D gene: TRBD2
J gene: TRBJ2-7
V gene: TRBV7-2
CDR3 protein: CASSSLGTSAVEQYF
CDR3 DNA: TGTGCCAGCAGCTCCCTAGGGACTAGCGCGGTCGAGCAGTACTTC

clone size: few
D gene: .
J gene: TRBJ2-5
V gene: TRBV7-9
CDR3 protein: CASTLTTETQYF
CDR3 DNA: TGTGCCAGCACCTTAACCACAGAGACCCAGTACTTC

clone size: .
D gene: .
J gene: TRBJ2-7
V gene: TRBV28
CDR3 protein: CASSLTGAVAYEQYF
CDR3 DNA: TGTGCCAGCAGTCTTACTGGGGCAGTAGCTTACGAGCAGTACTTC

clone size: few
D gene: TRBD2
J gene: TRBJ2-1
V gene: TRBV10-3
CDR3 protein: CAISVKREVTEQFF
CDR3 DNA: TGTGCCATCAGTGTAAAGCGGGAGGTTACTGAGCAGTTCTTC

clone size: .
D gene: TRBD2
J gene: TRBJ2-1
V gene: TRBV7-3
CDR3 protein: CASSLTIASGRGEQFF
CDR3 DNA: TGTGCCAGCAGCTTAACGATCGCTAGCGGGAGGGGGGAGCAGTTCTTC

clone size: .
D gene: TRBD2
J gene: TRBJ2-1
V gene: TRBV6-1
CDR3 protein: CASSRIAGEGNEQFF
CDR3 DNA: TGTGCCAGCAGCCGAATAGCGGGAGAGGGTAATGAGCAGTTCTTC

clone size: .
D gene: TRBD1
J gene: TRBJ1-4
V gene: TRBV20-1
CDR3 protein: CSARKDRGTTNEKLFF
CDR3 DNA: TGCAGTGCTAGGAAGGACAGGGGGACAACTAATGAAAAACTGTTTTTT

clone size: few
D gene: .
J gene: TRBJ2-1
V gene: TRBV20-1
CDR3 protein: CSASNAGSGSRHEQFF
CDR3 DNA: TGCAGTGCTAGTAATGCGGGAAGCGGGTCGAGGCATGAGCAGTTCTTC

clone size: .
D gene: .
J gene: TRBJ2-7
V gene: TRBV24-1
CDR3 protein: CATSDAVEGRGLWF
CDR3 DNA: TGTGCCACCAGTGATGCTGTGGAGGGAAGGGGGCTATGGTTC

clone size: many
D gene: .
J gene: TRBJ1-2
V gene: TRBV20-1
CDR3 protein: CSASLTGWYGYTF
CDR3 DNA: TGCAGTGCTAGTCTAACAGGGTGGTATGGCTACACCTTC

clone size: few
D gene: TRBD2
J gene: TRBJ2-3
V gene: TRBV29-1
CDR3 protein: CSVENPTSGASTDTQYF
CDR3 DNA: TGCAGCGTTGAAAACCCGACTAGCGGGGCTAGCACAGATACGCAGTATTTT

clone size: few
D gene: .
J gene: TRBJ2-3
V gene: TRBV7-2
CDR3 protein: CASSLVTISTDTQYF
CDR3 DNA: TGTGCCAGCAGCTTAGTCACCATTAGCACAGATACGCAGTATTTT

clone size: .
D gene: .
J gene: TRBJ1-6
V gene: TRBV21-1
CDR3 protein: CASSKVEGGSPLHF
CDR3 DNA: TGTGCCAGCAGCAAGGTGGAGGGAGGCTCACCCCTCCACTTT

clone size: many
D gene: TRBD1
J gene: TRBJ2-7
V gene: TRBV12-3/TRBV12-4
CDR3 protein: CASSRGTGVIYEQYF
CDR3 DNA: TGTGCCAGCAGTAGGGGGACAGGGGTTATTTACGAGCAGTACTTC

clone size: .
D gene: .
J gene: TRBJ2-1
V gene: TRBV3-1
CDR3 protein: CASSPLSSEQFF
CDR3 DNA: TGTGCCAGCAGCCCCTTGAGCAGTGAGCAGTTCTTC

clone size: few
D gene: .
J gene: TRBJ2-4
V gene: TRBV12-3/TRBV12-4
CDR3 protein: CASSFHVKRAEAKNIQYF
CDR3 DNA: TGTGCCAGCAGTTTTCATGTTAAACGGGCTGAGGCCAAAAACATTCAGTACTTC

clone size: .
D gene: .
J gene: TRBJ2-2
V gene: TRBV2
CDR3 protein: CASSEKVNTGELFF
CDR3 DNA: TGTGCCAGCAGTGAGAAAGTGAACACCGGGGAGCTGTTTTTT

clone size: .
D gene: TRBD2
J gene: TRBJ2-1
V gene: TRBV7-8
CDR3 protein: CASSSGLAGRPVEQFF
CDR3 DNA: TGTGCCAGCAGCTCCGGACTAGCGGGACGACCCGTGGAGCAGTTCTTC

clone size: few
D gene: .
J gene: TRBJ2-1
V gene: TRBV12-3/TRBV12-4
CDR3 protein: CASTPGLSSYNEQFF
CDR3 DNA: TGTGCCAGCACTCCGGGACTTAGCTCCTACAATGAGCAGTTCTTC

clone size: .
D gene: TRBD1
J gene: TRBJ1-4
V gene: TRBV15
CDR3 protein: CATSSPGTGETATNEKLFF
CDR3 DNA: TGTGCCACCAGCAGCCCCGGGACAGGGGAGACAGCGACTAATGAAAAACTGTTTTTT

clone size: .
D gene: TRBD2
J gene: TRBJ2-7
V gene: TRBV29-1
CDR3 protein: CSVEGRRGSGVSSYEQYF
CDR3 DNA: TGCAGCGTTGAAGGGAGGCGGGGTAGCGGGGTGAGCTCCTACGAGCAGTACTTC

clone size: many
D gene: .
J gene: TRBJ2-2
V gene: TRBV29-1
CDR3 protein: CSVARGANTGELFF
CDR3 DNA: TGCAGCGTTGCTCGCGGGGCGAACACCGGGGAGCTGTTTTTT

clone size: many
D gene: .
J gene: TRBJ2-7
V gene: TRBV7-2
CDR3 protein: CASSLPAYEQYF
CDR3 DNA: TGTGCCAGCAGCTTACCGGCCTACGAGCAGTACTTC

clone size: few
D gene: .
J gene: TRBJ2-2
V gene: TRBV29-1
CDR3 protein: CSVGKSAGELFF
CDR3 DNA: TGCAGCGTTGGGAAGAGCGCCGGGGAGCTGTTTTTT

clone size: .
D gene: TRBD2
J gene: TRBJ2-1
V gene: TRBV7-9
CDR3 protein: CASSPLTSGRFRGEQFF
CDR3 DNA: TGTGCCAGCAGCCCTCTAACTAGCGGGAGGTTTCGGGGTGAGCAGTTCTTC

clone size: many
D gene: .
J gene: TRBJ2-3
V gene: TRBV28
CDR3 protein: CASSFYPPEVADTQYF
CDR3 DNA: TGTGCCAGCAGTTTCTACCCCCCGGAGGTTGCAGATACGCAGTATTTT

clone size: few
D gene: TRBD1
J gene: TRBJ1-5
V gene: TRBV20-1
CDR3 protein: CSAHIRGRGNQPQHF
CDR3 DNA: TGCAGTGCTCATATCAGGGGGCGCGGCAATCAGCCCCAGCATTTT

clone size: .
D gene: .
J gene: TRBJ2-1
V gene: TRBV7-9
CDR3 protein: CASSLALAIEQFF
CDR3 DNA: TGTGCCAGCAGCTTAGCGCTAGCGATTGAGCAGTTCTTC

clone size: few
D gene: TRBD2
J gene: TRBJ2-1
V gene: TRBV7-2
CDR3 protein: CASSRRLAGGPYNEQFF
CDR3 DNA: TGTGCCAGCAGCAGAAGACTAGCGGGAGGGCCTTACAATGAGCAGTTCTTC